The 5 T cell receptor beta chains below were found in one sample sequenced in a study of cytotoxic CD8 clonotypes in ibrutinib-treated CLL. Generated by immunoSEQ multiplex PCR, the TCRdb table keeps only in-frame clones and is missing some. This table has more than 200,000 clones, roughly 70% appearing once. This specimen consisted of PBMCs, obtained after 24 months of ibrutinib treatment. The receptors were gathered from a human donor with chronic lymphocytic leukemia.

CDR3 in amino acids: CASSQDTQGWTGFFNEQFF. DNA of the CDR3: TGTGCCAGCAGCCAAGATACTCAGGGTTGGACAGGCTTCTTCAATGAGCAGTTCTTC. The chain employs TRBV4-2 and TRBJ2-1; 7 bases match TRBD1. The germline CDR1 and CDR2 sequences are LGHNA and YNFKEQ. V shed 0 bases and J 6 bases; nucleotides not matched to a gene: 17. The CDR3 sequence is 19 residues long.

The CDR3: CAWSVGGNTEAFF. CDR3 sequence (DNA): TGTGCCTGGAGTGTAGGAGGGAACACTGAAGCTTTCTTT. The chain has TRBV30 and TRBJ1-1; D is ambiguous. CDR3 length: 13 amino acids. CDR1 and CDR2 from the germline V gene are GTSNPN and SVGIG (reference sequence). Deletions cut 0 bases from V and 1 base from J, with 6 bases between.

V usage is TRBV11-2 and J usage is TRBJ2-7; 7 bases line up with TRBD2. Germline V CDR1 and CDR2: SGHAT, FQNNGV. CDR3 length: 13 amino acids. V trimming: 1 base; J trimming: 4 bases; junction bases outside the gene matches: 1. The CDR3 DNA reads as TGTGCCAGCAGCTTAGTTAGCGGGTACGAGCAGTACTTC. It codes for CASSLVSGYEQYF.

This chain uses TRBV25-1 with TRBJ1-4; D not resolved. Deletions cut 3 bases from V and 8 bases from J, with 13 bases between. The germline V gene encodes CDR1 MGHDK and CDR2 SYGVNS. There are 14 residues in the CDR3. The CDR3 coding sequence is TGTGCCAGCAGTGACTTCACTAGTTGGGAAAAACTGTTTTTT. Translated, it gives CASSDFTSWEKLFF. Drawing the rest from reference TRBV25-1 and TRBJ1-4, the complete variable domain is EADIYQTPRYLVIGTGKKITLECSQTMGHDKMYWYQQDPGMELHLIHYSYGVNSTEKGDLSSESTVSRIRTEHFPLTLESARPSHTSQYLCASSDFTSWEKLFFGSGTQLSVL.

This clone came up a few times. The V call is TRBV4-3, the J call TRBJ1-2, with a weak D call TRBD1 (5 bases). V shed 4 bases and J shed 4 bases, with 13 bases lying between them. Germline CDR1 and CDR2: LGHNA and YSLEER. The CDR3 consists of 14 residues. The CDR3 coding sequence is TGCGCCAGCAGCCCCCTAGGCGGGGGCTATGGCTACACCTTC. It yields the protein CASSPLGGGYGYTF.